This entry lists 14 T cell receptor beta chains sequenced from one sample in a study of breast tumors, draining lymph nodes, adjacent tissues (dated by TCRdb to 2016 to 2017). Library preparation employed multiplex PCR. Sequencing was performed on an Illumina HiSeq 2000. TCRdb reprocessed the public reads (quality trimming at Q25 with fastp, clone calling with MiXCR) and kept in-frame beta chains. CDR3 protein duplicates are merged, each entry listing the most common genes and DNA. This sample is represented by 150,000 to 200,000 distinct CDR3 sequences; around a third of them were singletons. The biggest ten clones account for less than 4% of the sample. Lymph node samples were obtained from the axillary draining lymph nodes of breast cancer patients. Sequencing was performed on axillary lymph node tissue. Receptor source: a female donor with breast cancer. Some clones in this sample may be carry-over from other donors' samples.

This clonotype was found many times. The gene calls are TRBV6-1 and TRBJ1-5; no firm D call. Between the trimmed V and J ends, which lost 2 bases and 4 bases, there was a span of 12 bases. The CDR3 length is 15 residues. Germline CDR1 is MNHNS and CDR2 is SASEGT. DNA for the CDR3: TGTGCCAGCAGTGAACAACGAATTATTAATCAGCCCCAGCATTTT. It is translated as CASSEQRIINQPQHF.

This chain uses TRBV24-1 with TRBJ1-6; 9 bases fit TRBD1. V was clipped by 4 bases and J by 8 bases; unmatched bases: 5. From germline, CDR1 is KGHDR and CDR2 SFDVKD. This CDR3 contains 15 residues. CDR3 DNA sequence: TGTGCCACCAGTGACTCCGGGACAGGGCATTCACCCCTCCACTTT. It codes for CATSDSGTGHSPLHF.

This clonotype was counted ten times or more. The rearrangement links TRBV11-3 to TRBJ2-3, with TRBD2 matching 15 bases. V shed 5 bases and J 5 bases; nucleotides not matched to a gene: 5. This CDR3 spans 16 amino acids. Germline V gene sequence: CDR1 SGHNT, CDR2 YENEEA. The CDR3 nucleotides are TGTGCCAGCAGCCCCGGACTAGCGGGGGGGGGAGATACGCAGTATTTT. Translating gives CASSPGLAGGGDTQYF.

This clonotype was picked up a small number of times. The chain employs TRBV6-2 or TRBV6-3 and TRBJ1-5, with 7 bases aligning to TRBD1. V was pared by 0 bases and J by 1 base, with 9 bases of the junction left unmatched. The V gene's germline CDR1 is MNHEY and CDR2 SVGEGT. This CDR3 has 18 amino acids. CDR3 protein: CASSYSAGGSFSNQPQHF. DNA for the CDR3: TGTGCCAGCAGTTACTCAGCAGGGGGGTCTTTCAGCAATCAGCCCCAGCATTTT.

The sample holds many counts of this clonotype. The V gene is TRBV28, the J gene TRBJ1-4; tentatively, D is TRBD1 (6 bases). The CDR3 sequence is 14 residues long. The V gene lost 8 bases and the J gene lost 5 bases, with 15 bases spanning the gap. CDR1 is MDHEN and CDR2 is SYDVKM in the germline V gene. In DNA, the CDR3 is TGTGCCAGCGTCGTAGGGGGAGGGAATGAAAAACTGTTTTTT. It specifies CASVVGGGNEKLFF.

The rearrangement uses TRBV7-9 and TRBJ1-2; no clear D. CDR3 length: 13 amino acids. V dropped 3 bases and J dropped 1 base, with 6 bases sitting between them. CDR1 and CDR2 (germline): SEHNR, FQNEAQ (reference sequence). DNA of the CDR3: TGTGCCAGCAGCTTGACCTATAACTATGGCTACACCTTC. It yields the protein CASSLTYNYGYTF.

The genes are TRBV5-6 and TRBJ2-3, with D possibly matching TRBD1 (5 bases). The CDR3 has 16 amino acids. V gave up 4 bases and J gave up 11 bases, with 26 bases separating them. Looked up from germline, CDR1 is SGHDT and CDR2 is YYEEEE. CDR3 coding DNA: TGTGCCAGCAGCCAAACTGGCAGGGTCCCCTACAATGAGCAGTATTTT. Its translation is CASSQTGRVPYNEQYF.

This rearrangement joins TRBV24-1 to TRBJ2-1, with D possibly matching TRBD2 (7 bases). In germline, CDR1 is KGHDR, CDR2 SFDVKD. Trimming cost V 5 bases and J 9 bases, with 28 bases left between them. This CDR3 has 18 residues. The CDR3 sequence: CATSAHLGRGPLVVEQFF. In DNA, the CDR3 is TGTGCCACCAGTGCTCACCTGGGGCGGGGGCCCCTCGTGGTTGAGCAGTTCTTC.

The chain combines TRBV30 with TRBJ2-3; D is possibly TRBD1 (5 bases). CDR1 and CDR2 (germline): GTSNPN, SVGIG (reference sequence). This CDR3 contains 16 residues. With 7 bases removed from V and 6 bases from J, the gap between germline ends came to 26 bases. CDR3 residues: CASNRMSNSSTDTQYF. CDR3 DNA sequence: TGTGCCTCCAACAGGATGTCCAACTCCTCCACGGATACGCAGTATTTT.

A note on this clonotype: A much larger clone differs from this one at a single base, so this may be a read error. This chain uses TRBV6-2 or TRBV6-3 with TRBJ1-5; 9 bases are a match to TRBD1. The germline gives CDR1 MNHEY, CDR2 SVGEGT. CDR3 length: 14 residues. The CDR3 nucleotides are TGTGCCAGCAGTTACTCGGGACAGGGACAGCCCCAGCGTTTT. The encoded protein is CASSYSGQGQPQRF.

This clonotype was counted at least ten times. CDR3: CASSSQHFNEKLFF. In nucleotides, the CDR3 is TGTGCCAGCAGCTCCCAGCATTTTAATGAAAAACTGTTTTTT. The chain combines TRBV7-2 with TRBJ1-4, with D hard to call. The CDR3 extends over 14 amino acids. From germline, CDR1 is SGHTA and CDR2 FQGNSA. Trimming took off 4 bases at V and 4 bases at J, with 10 bases between the two ends.

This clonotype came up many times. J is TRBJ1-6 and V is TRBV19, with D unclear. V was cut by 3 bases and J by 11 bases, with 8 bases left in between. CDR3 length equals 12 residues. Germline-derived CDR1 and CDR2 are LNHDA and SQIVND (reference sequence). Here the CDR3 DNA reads TGTGCCAGTAGTATTTCGTTTGCACCCCTCCACTTT. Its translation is CASSISFAPLHF.

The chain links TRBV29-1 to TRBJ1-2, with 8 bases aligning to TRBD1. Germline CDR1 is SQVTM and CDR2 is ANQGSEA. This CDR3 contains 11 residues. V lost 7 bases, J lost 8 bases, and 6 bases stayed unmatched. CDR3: CSGWTGFGYTF. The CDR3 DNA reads TGCAGCGGCTGGACAGGGTTCGGCTACACCTTC.

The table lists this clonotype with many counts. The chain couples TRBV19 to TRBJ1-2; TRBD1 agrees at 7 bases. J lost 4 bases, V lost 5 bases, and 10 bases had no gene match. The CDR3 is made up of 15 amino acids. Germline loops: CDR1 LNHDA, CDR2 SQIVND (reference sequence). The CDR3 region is CASSGTTGDAYGYTF. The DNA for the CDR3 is TGTGCCAGTAGTGGGACAACAGGGGATGCCTATGGCTACACCTTC.